This is a list of T cell receptor beta chains from one sample in a study of glioma-infiltrating T cells. MiXCR, run by TCRdb on the multiplex PCR reads, gives a single entry per CDR3 protein. The sample yields under 200,000 distinct CDR3 sequences, approximately 40% seen once. Material: glioma tissue, nonneoplastic brain tissue, or PBMCs (not recorded which). Every receptor here comes from a human donor with low-grade glioma or glioblastoma, undergoing nonglioma brain surgery, or in good health (not recorded which). Both conserved end residues are part of each CDR3. Fields, in order: V gene, J gene, clone size, D gene, CDR3 DNA, CDR3 protein. D genes are given only for firm matches. Clone size, where shown, is once, few, many, or a class for clones that have expanded.

>TRBV7-2|TRBJ2-5|-|-
TGTGCCAGCAGCCCCTCCGGGATAGGGTTTGGAGAGACCCAGTACTTC
CASSPSGIGFGETQYF
>TRBV13|TRBJ1-1|-|-
TGTGCCAGCAGCTCGAACAGGGTTGGCGCTGAAGCTTTCTTT
CASSSNRVGAEAFF
>TRBV6-2/TRBV6-3|TRBJ2-1|-|TRBD2
TGTTCCAGTAGGCCGGGACTAGGCCACAATGAGCAGTTCTTC
CSSRPGLGHNEQFF
>TRBV25-1|TRBJ1-1|many|TRBD1
TGTGCCAGCAGTGAATTTGATACAGGGGCCGGGACTGAAGCTTTCTTT
CASSEFDTGAGTEAFF
>TRBV20-1|TRBJ2-1|many|TRBD2
TGCAGTGCCGTGGTTAGCGGGAGGGGCAATGAGCAGTTCTTC
CSAVVSGRGNEQFF
>TRBV28|TRBJ1-5|many|-
TGTGCCACCCGGGCGACGGATAATCAGCCCCAGCATTTT
CATRATDNQPQHF
>TRBV4-1|TRBJ2-7|-|-
TGCGCCAGCAGCCAAGCGCTCGGCGGTAGCTCCTACGAGCAGTACTTC
CASSQALGGSSYEQYF
>TRBV28|TRBJ1-3|-|TRBD1
TGTGCCAGCGCCAGGACAGGGGGAACTGGAAACACCATATATTTT
CASARTGGTGNTIYF
>TRBV12-3/TRBV12-4|TRBJ2-5|-|-
TGTGCCAGCATCCGGGACGGTCGATCTCAAGAGACCCAGTACTTC
CASIRDGRSQETQYF
>TRBV3-1|TRBJ1-6|many|-
TGTGCCAGCAGCCAAGACGGATATAATTCACCCCTCCACTTT
CASSQDGYNSPLHF
>TRBV12-3/TRBV12-4|TRBJ1-5|once|-
TGTGCCAGCAGTGTTCTTATAGGGGGGAATCAGCCCCAGCATTTT
CASSVLIGGNQPQHF
>TRBV7-9|TRBJ1-5|many|-
TGTGCCAGCAGCTCCCAAGGGGTCAATCAGCCCCAGCATTTT
CASSSQGVNQPQHF
>TRBV2|TRBJ2-1|-|TRBD2
TGTGCCAGCAGTGAAGGGCTAGCGGGACCCAATGAGCAGTTCTTC
CASSEGLAGPNEQFF
>TRBV20-1|TRBJ2-7|many|-
TGCAGTGCCCCGAGGGGGAGCTCCTACGAGCAGTACTTC
CSAPRGSSYEQYF
>TRBV20-1|TRBJ2-7|many|-
TGCAGTGCTAGTCCAGGGCCGACCTACGAGCAGTACTTC
CSASPGPTYEQYF
>TRBV5-1|TRBJ2-3|once|-
TGCGCCAGCAGCTTGGAATGGATCGCATATACGCAGTATTTT
CASSLEWIAYTQYF
>TRBV5-4|TRBJ2-7|-|-
TGTGCCAGCAGCTTGTCTTCTAGCGTGACCTACGAGCAGTACTTC
CASSLSSSVTYEQYF
>TRBV27|TRBJ2-1|many|TRBD1
TGTGCCAGCAGTTTACGACAGGGACCAAATGAGCAGTTCTTC
CASSLRQGPNEQFF
>TRBV6-2/TRBV6-3|TRBJ2-7|-|-
TGTGCCAGCTGGCACTCCTACGACCAGTACTTC
CASWHSYDQYF
>TRBV2|TRBJ2-1|-|TRBD2
TGTGCCAGCAGTCTCGGACTAGCGGGAACGTACAATGAGCAGTTATTC
CASSLGLAGTYNEQLF
>TRBV20-1|TRBJ2-5|many|-
TGCAGTGCTACCCGCGAAGGAGAGACCCAGTACTTC
CSATREGETQYF
>TRBV20-1|TRBJ2-1|many|TRBD2
TGCAGTGCTCCATCACGAGCTAGCGGATCCTACAATGAGCAGTTCTTC
CSAPSRASGSYNEQFF
>TRBV2|TRBJ1-3|-|-
TGTGCCAGAAGTGAAATTAGGGCAGGAGGAGACACCATATATTTT
CARSEIRAGGDTIYF
>TRBV28|TRBJ1-4|many|-
TGTGCCAGCGGGCGGACATACGCTAATGAAAAACTGTTTTTT
CASGRTYANEKLFF
>TRBV5-1|TRBJ2-1|-|-
TGCGCCAGCAGATTAACAAGTCACGTTCTAAATAAGCAGTTCTTC
CASRLTSHVLNKQFF
>TRBV4-1|TRBJ1-2|-|-
TGCGCCAGCAGCCAAGCCCTCTATGTCTACACCTTC
CASSQALYVYTF
>TRBV6-6|TRBJ2-6|few|TRBD1
TGTGCCAGCAGTTACTTAGACAGGGCTGGGGCCAACGTCCTGACTTTC
CASSYLDRAGANVLTF
>TRBV6-1|TRBJ2-7|many|-
TGTGCCAGCAGGAGGCTTGGGGGAGGCGAATACGAGCAGTACTTC
CASRRLGGGEYEQYF
>TRBV6-1|TRBJ2-7|many|TRBD2
TGTGCCAGCAGTGAAGGTAGCGGGAGAAGCGGGCAGTACTTC
CASSEGSGRSGQYF
>TRBV5-1|TRBJ1-1|many|-
TGCGCCAGCAGCATAGGGGGGAACACTGAAGCTTTCTTT
CASSIGGNTEAFF
>TRBV12-3/TRBV12-4|TRBJ2-7|once|-
TGTGCCAGCAGTTTAACAGGCCAGTACGAGAAGTACTTC
CASSLTGQYEKYF
>TRBV20-1|TRBJ2-5|many|-
TGCAGTGCTAGATTGCGGACGGCCCAAGAGACCCAGTACTTC
CSARLRTAQETQYF
>TRBV6-6|TRBJ1-1|-|-
TGTGCCAGCAGGGCGGGACCGAGCAACACTGAAGCTTTCTTT
CASRAGPSNTEAFF
>TRBV6-1|TRBJ1-3|many|TRBD1
TGTGCCAGCAGCCGAGGGACAGGGGGAACAAGGTCTGGAAACACCATATATTTT
CASSRGTGGTRSGNTIYF
>TRBV18|TRBJ2-1|-|-
TGTGCCAGCTCACCACCTAGCGGTAGCTACTACAATGAGCAGTTCTTC
CASSPPSGSYYNEQFF
>TRBV20-1|TRBJ2-7|many|TRBD2
TGCAGTGCTAGGACTAGCGGGACCTACGAGCAGTACTTC
CSARTSGTYEQYF
>TRBV19|TRBJ2-1|-|TRBD2
TGTGCCAGTAGTATTGGCCTAGCGGGAGGGAAAAATGAGCAGTTCTTC
CASSIGLAGGKNEQFF
>TRBV29-1|TRBJ2-2|few|-
TGCAGCGTTGAAGATCGGCACTCCGCGAACACCGGGGAGCTGTTTTTT
CSVEDRHSANTGELFF
>TRBV2|TRBJ2-1|-|-
TGTGCCAGCAGTCCGGGGAGAGGGCCCAATGAGCAGTTCTTC
CASSPGRGPNEQFF
>TRBV20-1|TRBJ2-1|-|-
TGCAGTGCCCTTACACTCCTAGGAAATGAGCAGTTCTTC
CSALTLLGNEQFF
>TRBV20-1|TRBJ2-2|many|TRBD1
TGCAGTGCTAGAGGGACAGGGGGCGACAGGCGGGAGCTGTTTTTT
CSARGTGGDRRELFF
>TRBV12-3/TRBV12-4|TRBJ1-5|-|-
TGTGCCAGCGGTTTAGGAGCATATAGCAATCAGCCCCAGCATTTT
CASGLGAYSNQPQHF
>TRBV4-1|TRBJ2-1|-|TRBD2
TGTGCCAGCAGCTTGACTAGCGGGGGTAATGAGCAGTTCTTC
CASSLTSGGNEQFF
>TRBV20-1|TRBJ1-2|many|-
TGCAGTGCTAGACCGCGTTATGGCTACACCTTC
CSARPRYGYTF
>TRBV20-1|TRBJ2-1|-|-
TGCAGTGCTAGAGATACAGCGAGACACCACAATGAGCAGTTCTTC
CSARDTARHHNEQFF
>TRBV7-8|TRBJ2-1|many|TRBD2
TGTGCCAGCAGCAACCCCGGGACTAGCGGGGGGATCATCTACAATGAGCAGTTCTTC
CASSNPGTSGGIIYNEQFF
>TRBV28|TRBJ2-5|-|-
TGTGCCAGCAGTCGGGGGGCCGAAGAGACCCAGTACTTC
CASSRGAEETQYF
>TRBV20-1|TRBJ1-5|-|-
TGCAGTGCTAGCTTCGGAGGCAATAAGCCCAAGCATTTT
CSASFGGNKPKHF
>TRBV15|TRBJ2-5|-|-
TGTGCCACCAGCAACCATCTTAGAGAGGGCCCAGAGACCCAGTACTTC
CATSNHLREGPETQYF
>TRBV28|TRBJ2-7|many|TRBD2
TGTGCCAGCAGTTTCCTCTCGGGAGGGCCCTACGAGCAGTACTTC
CASSFLSGGPYEQYF
>TRBV5-1|TRBJ2-5|few|TRBD1
TGCGCCAGCAGTTCACCGGGACAGCAAGAGACCCAGTACTTC
CASSSPGQQETQYF
>TRBV14|TRBJ2-3|few|-
TGTGCCAGCAGCCCAATCCTTTTGAGATCCACAGATACGCAGTATTTT
CASSPILLRSTDTQYF
>TRBV2|TRBJ2-1|-|TRBD1
TGTGCCAGCAGTCCACAGGGGCGGACAGGCAATGAGCAGTTCTTC
CASSPQGRTGNEQFF